The 12 T cell receptor beta chains below all came from one sample that was sequenced in a study of blood T cell repertoires in COVID-19. Generated by immunoSEQ multiplex PCR, the TCRdb table keeps only in-frame clones and is missing some. Of about 310,000 clones listed, roughly 84% are singletons. The sample was peripheral blood. Receptors originate from a man between 45 and 60 years old with active or convalescent COVID-19.

The rearrangement uses TRBV6-2 or TRBV6-3 and TRBJ1-2, with TRBD1 as a possible D gene (5 bases). CDR1 is MNHEY and CDR2 is SVGEGT in the germline V gene. The CDR3 contains 14 residues. Trimming removed 0 bases at V and 8 bases at J, with 13 bases between. The CDR3 sequence: CASSYSGGARGYTF. In nucleotides, the CDR3 is TGTGCCAGCAGTTACTCGGGAGGGGCCCGCGGCTACACCTTC.

The gene calls are TRBV5-1 and TRBJ2-1; TRBD1 matches at 8 bases. The V gene's germline CDR1 is SGHRS and CDR2 YFSETQ. The CDR3 covers 14 residues. Losses at the gene ends were 4 bases for V and 6 bases for J; bases not matched to a gene: 6. The CDR3, as DNA: TGCGCCAGCAGCCCGGGGACAGGTGGCAATGAGCAGTTCTTC. Translation gives CASSPGTGGNEQFF.

The chain couples TRBV19 to TRBJ2-7, with D maybe TRBD2 (5 bases). This CDR3 has 13 residues. In germline, CDR1 is LNHDA, CDR2 SQIVND (reference sequence). Between the trimmed V and J ends, which lost 8 bases and 9 bases, there was a span of 20 bases. The CDR3 DNA reads TGTGCCAGTTGGTCGGACCGGGAAAGGCGGCAGTACTTC. This encodes CASWSDRERRQYF.

This chain uses TRBV3-1 (or the pseudogene TRBV3-2) with TRBJ1-1; TRBD1 matches at 8 bases. The CDR3 sequence is 17 residues long. Germline V CDR1 and CDR2: LGHDT, YNNKEL (reference sequence). The J segment lost 5 bases and the V segment lost 2 bases, leaving 13 bases of the junction unmatched. The CDR3 DNA follows: TGTGCCAGCAGCCAATCCGGACAGGGTATAACGTGGACTGAAGCTTTCTTT. Translated, it gives CASSQSGQGITWTEAFF.

Turning to this clone: Other DNA sequences within the sample encode an identical CDR3. The chain carries TRBV7-9 and TRBJ1-5; TRBD1 agrees at 8 bases. CDR1 and CDR2 (germline): SEHNR, FQNEAQ (reference sequence). The CDR3 totals 13 residues. Losses at the gene ends were 5 bases for V and 5 bases for J; bases not matched to a gene: 2. In DNA form, the CDR3 reads TGTGCCAGCAGCCCGACAGGGGATCAGCCCCAGCATTTT. Residues: CASSPTGDQPQHF.

The chain is built from TRBV29-1 and TRBJ2-5; the match to TRBD2 covers 13 bases. Germline V gene sequence: CDR1 SQVTM, CDR2 ANQGSEA. The CDR3 is 14 amino acids. With V trimmed by 7 bases and J by 4 bases, 6 bases remained unmatched. The CDR3 nucleotides read TGCAGCGGTACTAGCGGGGGGGTTGGAGAGACCCAGTACTTC. Translation: CSGTSGGVGETQYF.

The chain is built from TRBV18 and TRBJ1-1; D is possibly TRBD1 (6 bases). The CDR3 runs to 19 residues. V lost 2 bases to trimming and J lost 0 bases, with 22 bases between them. The germline gives CDR1 KGHSH, CDR2 LQKENI. The CDR3 here is CASSPSGAALIYMNTEAFF. The CDR3 nucleotides read TGTGCCAGCTCACCATCAGGGGCCGCCCTCATTTACATGAACACTGAAGCTTTCTTT.

The J gene is TRBJ2-7, the V gene TRBV9; 10 positions agree with TRBD2. CDR3 length: 15 residues. The junction had 5 bases not matched to a gene; V was cut back by 3 bases and J by 2 bases. Germline loops: CDR1 SGDLS, CDR2 YYNGEE. The CDR3 sequence is CASSATSGETYEQYF. As DNA, the CDR3 is TGTGCCAGCAGCGCCACTAGCGGGGAGACCTACGAGCAGTACTTC.

Points on this clone: Other nucleotide sequences in the sample specify the same CDR3. The J gene is TRBJ1-1, the V gene TRBV18; D gene ambiguous. Germline CDR1 KGHSH, CDR2 LQKENI. V shed 3 bases and J shed 3 bases, with 8 bases lying between them. CDR3 length: 13 amino acids. CDR3 in amino acids: CASSPLEDTEAFF. DNA for the CDR3: TGTGCCAGCTCACCGTTAGAGGACACTGAAGCTTTCTTT.

Of note for this clone: This same CDR3 is encoded by further DNA sequences in the sample. The rearrangement joins TRBV19 to TRBJ1-4; the match to TRBD1 covers 7 bases. The CDR3 spans 15 residues. V lost 5 bases and J lost 0; bases outside the gene matches: 3. The germline V gene encodes CDR1 LNHDA and CDR2 SQIVND (reference sequence). The chain's CDR3 is CASSSQGATNEKLFF. As DNA, the CDR3 is TGTGCCAGTAGTTCCCAGGGGGCAACTAATGAAAAACTGTTTTTT. Complete variable domain (other parts from reference TRBV19 and TRBJ1-4): DGGITQSPKYLFRKEGQNVTLSCEQNLNHDAMYWYRQDPGQGLRLIYYSQIVNDFQKGDIAEGYSVSREKKESFPLTVTSAQKNPTAFYLCASSSQGATNEKLFFGSGTQLSVL.

This chain connects TRBV7-8 to TRBJ1-6, with 10 bases lining up with TRBD1. The CDR3 is made up of 15 amino acids. Trimming cost V 0 bases and J 11 bases; bases outside gene matches: 4. Germline lookup yields CDR1 SGHVS and CDR2 FQNEAQ. CDR3 bases: TGTGCCAGCAGCTTAGCGACAGGGGGCAAAACACCCCTCCACTTT. As protein: CASSLATGGKTPLHF.

CDR3 nucleotides: TGCAGGATGGGGGGGGGTGAGACCCAGTACTTC. It translates to CRMGGGETQYF. The V and J genes are TRBV20-1 and TRBJ2-5, with 7 bases lining up with TRBD2. CDR1 is DFQATT, CDR2 SNEGSKA, per germline (reference sequence). The CDR3 has 11 residues.